A selection of T cell receptor beta chains follows, all from one sample in a study of radiotherapy plus CTLA-4 blockade in lung cancer. Generated by immunoSEQ multiplex PCR, the TCRdb table keeps only in-frame clones and is missing some. The sample lists some 50,000 clones; more than 60% were seen once. This material consisted of peripheral blood, taken from a patient treated with radiotherapy plus ipilimumab. These receptors were collected from a human donor with non-small cell lung cancer who had a partial response to radiotherapy plus ipilimumab. Both conserved end residues are trimmed from each CDR3.

>TRBV5-1|TRBJ2-5
ASSLGTGKETQY
>TRBV7-6|TRBJ1-2
ASSLGAGYGYT
>TRBV6-1|TRBJ1-5
ASRPDRGGNQPQH
>TRBV5-1|TRBJ1-2
ASSLVGQGHGYT
>TRBV2|TRBJ1-4
ASSDRLGDEKLF
>TRBV6-5|TRBJ1-1
ASTWDRGTEAF
>TRBV6-5|TRBJ2-3
ASRGGGHEDTQY
>TRBV5-1|TRBJ2-5
ASSTGQGGPQETQY
>TRBV9|TRBJ2-5
ASSVAVAETQY
>TRBV7-9|TRBJ2-2
ASSLLTGTGAGELF
>TRBV7-2|TRBJ2-2
ASSGDRGVGELF
>TRBV19|TRBJ1-5
ASRTGTNQPQH
>TRBV19|TRBJ2-3
ATVDRAGADTQY
>TRBV5-4|TRBJ1-2
ASSDGQGRFGGYT
>TRBV28|TRBJ1-5
ASSLTGFSQPQH
>TRBV4-2|TRBJ1-4
ASSQPGGLREKLF
>TRBV11-2|TRBJ2-7
ASSLLTGSYEQY
>TRBV13|TRBJ1-3
ASSPQTGSGNTIY
>TRBV7-8|TRBJ2-2
ASSLARLAGGPGGELF
>TRBV30|TRBJ2-1
AWTSRGNEQF
>TRBV7-2|TRBJ2-7
ASSFEGTGFSEQY
>TRBV28|TRBJ1-4
ASSLRQGDEKLF
>TRBV7-3|TRBJ2-3
ASSPYPTSTDTQY
>TRBV7-9|TRBJ1-2
ASSLIGRGQGQGYT
>TRBV7-3|TRBJ2-3
ASAVTGGETDTQY
>TRBV4-2|TRBJ1-6
ASSQDSDSLSNSPLH
>TRBV6-6|TRBJ2-1
ASSYSPVAGGQEQF